This T cell receptor (beta chain) was recovered during a study of T-cell reconstitution after alpha-beta-depleted transplantation in children. Unique molecular identifiers tagged the TCRbeta library. TCRdb processed the PCR reads anew with MiXCR; each CDR3 protein has one entry. The sample includes approximately 230,000 distinct CDR3 sequences, under 30% of them seen just once. The CDR3 has 16 amino acids. This clonotype has a handful of counts. The junction and the germline gene differ at one end; a read error may be behind it. Sample: PBMCs, mostly from graft donor cells, taken 360 days after TCRalphabeta/CD19-depleted stem cell transplant. The chain recombines TRBV12-3 or TRBV12-4 with TRBJ1-1, with a tentative D call TRBD1 (5 bases). The clonotype comes from a female patient aged 2-10 years who had a stem cell transplant for congenital amegakaryocytic thrombocytopenia, so the T cells may come from the graft donor. CDR3 residues: CASRTPNRTLNSEAFF. DNA of the CDR3: TGTGCCAGCAGAACACCCAACAGGACCCTGAACTCTGAAGCTTTCTTT.